The clone carrying this T cell receptor beta chain was recorded at least ten times. The antigen remains undetermined. The data belong to a study of regulatory T cells in long-lasting Graves disease. Findings and caveats of the study: Patients whose Graves' disease persisted exhibited lower TCR diversity than those newly diagnosed.

Time point denoted: newly diagnosed GD, antithyroid drugs for less than 3 months. The authors made the TCR library using RNA they extracted from PBMCs. CDR3 regions were amplified by Arm-PCR using iRepertoire HTBI primers to build TCR beta libraries. TCRdb ran MiXCR on the multiplex PCR reads and lists one entry per CDR3 protein. The sample lists 250,000 or so distinct CDR3 sequences, just over 20% seen once, with about 14% in the top ten. Sequencing was performed on peripheral blood mononuclear cells (PBMCs), taken at new diagnosis, from a patient treated with antithyroid drugs. This TCR came from a female donor with Graves disease.

For the CDR3, the DNA is TGTGCCAGCAGCCCGGAGCGGGCAGATTACACTGAAGCTTTCTTT. Its translation: CASSPERADYTEAFF. This rearrangement joins TRBV11-2 to TRBJ1-1; D remains ambiguous. V dropped 5 bases and J dropped 3 bases, with 16 bases sitting between them. The CDR3 covers 15 residues. Per the germline V gene, CDR1 is SGHAT and CDR2 is FQNNGV. Supplemented by reference TRBV11-2 and TRBJ1-1, the full variable domain reads EAGVAQSPRYKIIEKRQSVAFWCNPISGHATLYWYQQILGQGPKLLIQFQNNGVVDDSQLPKDRFSAERLKGVDSTLKIQPAKLEDSAVYLCASSPERADYTEAFFGQGTRLTVV.